The clone carrying this TCR beta chain was detected ten times or more. The data derive from a study of T cells in Graves' hyperthyroidism and ophthalmopathy. The investigators amplified TCR beta CDR3 regions from RNA transcripts. The HTBI primer set was used in a first-round RT-PCR of the TCR CDR3. TCRdb reprocessed the multiplex PCR reads with MiXCR, giving one entry per CDR3 protein. This table holds around 580,000 distinct CDR3 sequences, 16% found once. The CDR3 spans 16 residues. The germline V and J ends were trimmed by 0 bases and 0 bases, with 11 bases remaining between them. The germline V gene has CDR1 LGHNT and CDR2 FRNRAP.

This sequence was found in a woman aged 18-30 years with Graves' hyperthyroidism. Source material: blood. V and J are TRBV12-5 and TRBJ2-5; tentative D call: TRBD2 (5 bases). The CDR3 DNA sequence: TGTGCTAGTGGTTTGGTCGTTATGAGGGACCAAGAGACCCAGTACTTC. This gives the protein CASGLVVMRDQETQYF.